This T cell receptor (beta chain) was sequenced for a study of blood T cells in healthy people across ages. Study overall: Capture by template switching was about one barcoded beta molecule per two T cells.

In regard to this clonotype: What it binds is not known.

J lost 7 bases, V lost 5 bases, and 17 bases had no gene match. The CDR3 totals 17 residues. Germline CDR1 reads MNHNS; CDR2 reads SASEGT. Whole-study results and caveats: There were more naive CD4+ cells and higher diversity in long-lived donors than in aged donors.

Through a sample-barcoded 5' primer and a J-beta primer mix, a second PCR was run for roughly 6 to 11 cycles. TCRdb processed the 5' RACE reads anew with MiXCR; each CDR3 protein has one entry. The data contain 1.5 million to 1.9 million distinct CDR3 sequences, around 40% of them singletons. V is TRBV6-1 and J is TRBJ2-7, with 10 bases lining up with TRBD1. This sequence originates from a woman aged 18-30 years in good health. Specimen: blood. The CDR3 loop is CASSTGQGRARYNEQYF. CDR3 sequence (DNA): TGTGCCAGCAGTACGGGACAGGGGAGGGCCAGGTACAATGAGCAGTACTTC.